The rows below give T cell receptor beta chains drawn from one sample of a study of blood T cell repertoires in COVID-19. Assay: immunoSEQ multiplex PCR; the TCRdb copy retains only in-frame clones and omits some. The sample lists about 77,000 clones; about nine tenths were seen once. The sample taken for sequencing was peripheral blood. Every receptor here comes from a woman over 75 with active or convalescent COVID-19. CDR3s include the opening cysteine and the closing phenylalanine or tryptophan. Each record gives: D gene, V gene, clone size, J gene, CDR3 DNA, CDR3 protein. A D gene is named only where the DNA matches it firmly. Size values are once, few and many counts, or a class for expanded clones, and some rows have none.

.	TRBV25-1	once	TRBJ1-2	TGTGCCAGCAGTGATTTTTCTCCCTATGGCTACACCTTC	CASSDFSPYGYTF
.	TRBV28	.	TRBJ1-2	TGTGCCAGCAGAGTAATAATAAAGGGAGTCCTCGGCTATGGCTACACCTTC	CASRVIIKGVLGYGYTF
.	TRBV7-9	.	TRBJ1-2	TGTGCCAGCAGCCGAGAGATTAACTATGGCTACACCTTC	CASSREINYGYTF
.	TRBV5-4	.	TRBJ1-2	TGTGCCAGCAGCTTGGATAACCCCCAGGGATACTATGGCTACACCTTC	CASSLDNPQGYYGYTF
.	TRBV27	.	TRBJ1-2	TGTGCCAGCAGTTTAGCAGGGAATGTTGGCTACACCTTC	CASSLAGNVGYTF
TRBD2	TRBV16	.	TRBJ2-1	TGTGCCAGCAGCCGGCGGGGGGCGACCTACAATGAGCAGTTCTTC	CASSRRGATYNEQFF
TRBD2	TRBV19	.	TRBJ2-2	TGTGCCAGTGCTAGGTCCGGGGGGGCTGCCACCGGGGAGCTGTTTTTT	CASARSGGAATGELFF
.	TRBV5-1	.	TRBJ2-7	TGCGCCAGCAGCGCGACTGCTTACGAGCAGTACTTC	CASSATAYEQYF
TRBD1	TRBV5-1	.	TRBJ1-1	TGCGCCAGCAGCCGGGGGACAGGGACCCTGAACACTGAAGCTTTCTTT	CASSRGTGTLNTEAFF
TRBD2	TRBV27	.	TRBJ2-1	TGTGCCAGCAGTTCCAGCGCGGGGGGGTACAATGAGCAGTTCTTC	CASSSSAGGYNEQFF
TRBD2	TRBV18	.	TRBJ2-1	TGTGCCAGCTCACCGGGTCGGGGGGGCTACAATGAGCAGTTCTTC	CASSPGRGGYNEQFF
TRBD1	TRBV3-1/TRBV3-2	.	TRBJ1-2	TGTGCCAGCAGCTGGACAGGATCTCGCGGCTACACCTTC	CASSWTGSRGYTF
TRBD2	TRBV3-1/TRBV3-2	.	TRBJ2-5	TGTGCCAGCAGCCCGCGGGGGGCCCAAGAGACCCAGTACTTC	CASSPRGAQETQYF
TRBD2	TRBV7-2	.	TRBJ2-1	TGTGCCAGCAGCTTAGTAAGCGGGGGGGCGGGTAATGAGCAGTTCTTC	CASSLVSGGAGNEQFF
.	TRBV5-4	.	TRBJ1-3	TGTGCCAGCAGCTTGGTTGGGCCTGGAAACACCATATATTTT	CASSLVGPGNTIYF
.	TRBV12-3/TRBV12-4	.	TRBJ1-4	TGTGCCAGCAGTTTAGGACAGGAAAAACTGTTTTTT	CASSLGQEKLFF
.	TRBV30	.	TRBJ2-1	TGTGCCTGGAGTGGAAACGACAGGCGGGTCTACAATGAGCAGTTCTTC	CAWSGNDRRVYNEQFF
.	TRBV6-6	.	TRBJ1-2	TGTGCCAGCAGTCGACGCATGGGAGGGGCCGCTCTCTTGGTTCGATATGGCTACACCTTC	CASSRRMGGAALLVRYGYTF
.	TRBV19	.	TRBJ1-2	TGTGCCAGTACCCGCGGGGAGGTCAGGGACTATGGCTACACCTTC	CASTRGEVRDYGYTF
.	TRBV9	.	TRBJ2-2	TGTGCCAGCAGCTCCAACCGACAGGCCAACACCGGGGAGCTGTTTTTT	CASSSNRQANTGELFF
.	TRBV7-3	.	TRBJ1-2	TGTGCCAGCAGCTTAGAAGCCGGGGGACGGGGCTACACCTTC	CASSLEAGGRGYTF
TRBD2	TRBV19	.	TRBJ2-2	TGTGCCAGTACGTACGTCGGGGGGATCGCCGGGGAGCTGTTTTTT	CASTYVGGIAGELFF
.	TRBV5-5	.	TRBJ1-2	TGTGCCAGCAGCTTGGGAGGAGGATCCAACTATGGCTACACCTTC	CASSLGGGSNYGYTF
TRBD2	TRBV5-4	few	TRBJ2-7	TGTGCCAGCAAGCCCGGGACTAGCGGAAACTACGAGCAGTACTTC	CASKPGTSGNYEQYF
TRBD1	TRBV7-9	.	TRBJ2-2	TGTGCCAGCAGCCCGACAGGGCGGAACACCGGGGAGCTGTTTTTT	CASSPTGRNTGELFF
TRBD1	TRBV10-3	.	TRBJ1-2	TGTGCCATCACCTCGGGACAGGGGACCTATGGCTACACCTTC	CAITSGQGTYGYTF
TRBD1	TRBV7-2	.	TRBJ2-5	TGTGCCAGCAGCTTAGTTCCGACAGGGCCCCAAGAGACCCAGTACTTC	CASSLVPTGPQETQYF
TRBD1	TRBV18	.	TRBJ1-3	TGTGCCAGCTCACTTGACAGGGCTGGAAACACCATATATTTT	CASSLDRAGNTIYF
TRBD2	TRBV6-2/TRBV6-3	.	TRBJ2-1	TGTGCCAGCAGTAGCGGGGGGGCCGCAGGTAATGAGCAGTTCTTC	CASSSGGAAGNEQFF
TRBD2	TRBV27	once	TRBJ2-3	TGTGCCAGCAGTTTATTCCCGGGGGGGCCTAATACGCAGTATTTT	CASSLFPGGPNTQYF